A single count supports the clone carrying this T cell receptor (beta chain). Its antigen is unknown. It was RNA transcripts that yielded the amplified TCR beta CDR3 regions. The HTBI primer set drove a first-round RT-PCR of the TCR CDR3. TCRdb re-called the multiplex PCR reads through MiXCR, storing one row per CDR3 protein. This sample carries roughly 380,000 distinct CDR3 sequences, about 15% of them seen once, and the ten largest clones take 8% to 13%. The sample comes from a study of T cells in Graves' hyperthyroidism and ophthalmopathy. With 7 bases clipped from V and 4 bases from J, the junction kept 5 bases outside the gene matches. Germline assignment: CDR1 SNHLY and CDR2 FYNNEI. This CDR3 is 16 amino acids long. Study-level points and caveats: The model forecast ophthalmopathy, anticipating it by a median roughly 6 months before onset.

The TCR comes from a woman aged 55-70 years with Graves' hyperthyroidism. Sequencing was carried out using blood. The rearrangement joins TRBV2 to TRBJ2-3; 16 nucleotides agree with TRBD2. CDR3: CASTGTSGRVSDTQYF. CDR3 bases: TGTGCCAGCACGGGGACTAGCGGGAGGGTTTCAGATACGCAGTATTTT.